These T cell receptor beta chains were read from a single sample in a study of CD8+ T cells in alopecia areata. Profiled with immunoSEQ multiplex PCR; TCRdb holds only in-frame clones, not every one. This table holds about 200,000 clones, 56% found once. What was sequenced was CD8+ T cells sorted from blood. The source of these receptors is a human donor in good health. CDR3s include the opening cysteine and the closing phenylalanine or tryptophan. A D gene is named only where the DNA matches it firmly. Part of the rows lack a size; the others show once, few, many or a class for expanded clones.

TRBV6-5	.	TRBJ1-1	.	CATGGGSEAFF	TGTGCCACCGGCGGAGGCTCTGAAGCTTTCTTT
TRBV18	once	TRBJ1-5	.	CASSPTDGRQPQHF	TGTGCCAGCTCCCCGACAGATGGGAGACAGCCCCAGCATTTT
TRBV18	.	TRBJ2-7	.	CASSPSGTLIYEQYF	TGTGCCAGCTCACCTTCCGGGACTCTGATTTACGAGCAGTACTTC
TRBV5-1	.	TRBJ1-1	.	CASSLALNTEAFF	TGCGCCAGCAGCTTGGCTCTGAACACTGAAGCTTTCTTT
TRBV27	.	TRBJ1-1	.	CASSLPPGQVPTEAFF	TGTGCCAGCAGTTTGCCCCCGGGGCAAGTTCCCACTGAAGCTTTCTTT
TRBV5-1	.	TRBJ1-1	.	CASSSVRGLEAEAFF	TGCGCCAGCAGCTCGGTCAGGGGTTTAGAGGCTGAAGCTTTCTTT
TRBV11-2	.	TRBJ1-2	.	CASKMNWGADYGYTF	TGTGCCAGCAAGATGAACTGGGGGGCGGATTATGGCTACACCTTC
TRBV5-1	.	TRBJ2-2	TRBD1	CASSISRDRANTGELFF	TGCGCCAGCAGCATCTCCCGGGACAGGGCGAACACCGGGGAGCTGTTTTTT
TRBV6-6	.	TRBJ1-2	.	CASNTRKEFYGYTF	TGTGCCAGCAATACACGAAAGGAGTTCTATGGCTACACCTTC
TRBV10-1	few	TRBJ2-1	.	CASSESRTTGEQFF	TGCGCCAGCAGTGAGTCCAGGACAACGGGTGAGCAGTTCTTC
TRBV7-9	.	TRBJ2-3	.	CASSFSTDTQYF	TGTGCCAGCAGCTTTAGCACAGATACGCAGTATTTT
TRBV5-3	.	TRBJ2-2	TRBD2	CARTGLAGNTGELFF	TGTGCCAGAACGGGACTAGCGGGGAACACCGGGGAGCTGTTTTTT
TRBV29-1	.	TRBJ2-7	TRBD1	CSASTGGSNEQYF	TGCAGCGCTTCGACAGGGGGCTCTAACGAGCAGTACTTC
TRBV30	.	TRBJ2-1	TRBD2	CAWRQGTSGGPGLGEQFF	TGTGCCTGGAGGCAGGGAACTAGCGGGGGGCCGGGCCTTGGTGAGCAGTTCTTC
TRBV5-1	.	TRBJ2-1	.	CASRGDKEQFF	TGCGCCAGCAGAGGAGATAAAGAGCAGTTCTTC
TRBV7-2	.	TRBJ1-1	.	CAPGGGTEAFF	TGTGCCCCGGGGGGGGGCACTGAAGCTTTCTTT
TRBV2	few	TRBJ1-5	.	CASRPGGLGQPQHF	TGTGCCAGCAGACCGGGGGGCTTAGGTCAGCCCCAGCATTTT
TRBV6-5	once	TRBJ2-5	.	CASSSAHPGLQETQYF	TGTGCCAGCAGTTCCGCCCACCCGGGGTTACAAGAGACCCAGTACTTC
TRBV12-5	.	TRBJ1-1	.	CASGSNKDWAEAFF	TGTGCTAGTGGTTCAAACAAGGATTGGGCTGAAGCTTTCTTT
TRBV27	.	TRBJ2-7	.	CASSLGSAGYEQYF	TGTGCCAGCAGTTTAGGGTCAGCGGGCTACGAGCAGTACTTC
TRBV29-1	few	TRBJ1-2	.	CSVEWSEFYGYTF	TGCAGCGTTGAATGGTCAGAGTTCTATGGCTACACCTTC
TRBV7-6	.	TRBJ2-5	.	CASSLWGNRQETQYF	TGTGCCAGCAGCTTATGGGGGAACCGACAAGAGACCCAGTACTTC
TRBV2	.	TRBJ2-3	.	CASSEPMVSTDTQYF	TGTGCCAGCAGTGAACCTATGGTTAGCACAGATACGCAGTATTTT
TRBV11-2	few	TRBJ1-6	.	CASSLRQDPNSPLHF	TGTGCCAGCAGCTTACGTCAGGACCCAAATTCACCCCTCCACTTT
TRBV4-1	few	TRBJ1-1	.	CASSLQEAGGVSSEAFF	TGCGCCAGCAGCCTTCAAGAGGCGGGGGGCGTCAGTTCTGAAGCTTTCTTT
TRBV13	.	TRBJ2-3	.	CASSLIRATQYF	TGTGCCAGCAGCTTAATCAGGGCTACGCAGTATTTT
TRBV6-6	.	TRBJ1-1	.	CASSYSEKQGAFF	TGTGCCAGCAGTTACTCCGAAAAACAAGGAGCTTTCTTT
TRBV6-6	.	TRBJ2-7	.	CASSYGTGSDEQYF	TGTGCCAGCAGTTACGGTACGGGGTCGGACGAGCAGTACTTC
TRBV29-1	.	TRBJ1-1	.	CSGREGTEAFF	TGCAGCGGTAGGGAGGGCACTGAAGCTTTCTTT
TRBV29-1	.	TRBJ2-2	.	CSVRGSVNTGELFF	TGCAGCGTTCGGGGAAGCGTGAACACCGGGGAGCTGTTTTTT
TRBV4-1	.	TRBJ2-7	.	CASSQGLRPSEQYF	TGCGCCAGCAGCCAAGGTCTACGTCCCAGCGAGCAGTACTTC
TRBV29-1	.	TRBJ1-1	TRBD1	CSVEVRQGNTEAFF	TGCAGCGTTGAAGTACGACAGGGGAACACTGAAGCTTTCTTT
TRBV7-2	.	TRBJ2-3	TRBD2	CASRGGGTQYF	TGTGCCAGCAGGGGCGGGGGGACGCAGTATTTT
TRBV2	.	TRBJ1-1	.	CASSEGGQVREAFF	TGTGCCAGCAGTGAAGGTGGCCAGGTGAGGGAAGCTTTCTTT
TRBV4-1	few	TRBJ2-1	.	CASSLGPFNEQFF	TGCGCCAGCAGCCTCGGACCCTTCAATGAGCAGTTCTTC
TRBV2	.	TRBJ2-7	.	CASSYGHDYEQYF	TGTGCCAGCAGTTACGGACATGACTACGAGCAGTACTTC
TRBV4-2	.	TRBJ2-3	.	CASSQDPRTDTQYF	TGTGCCAGCAGCCAAGATCCCCGCACAGATACGCAGTATTTT
TRBV7-9	few	TRBJ2-3	TRBD2	CASRDSGGSDTQYF	TGTGCCAGCAGAGACTCCGGGGGGTCAGATACGCAGTATTTT
TRBV2	.	TRBJ2-7	TRBD1	CASRAGQGYEQYF	TGTGCCAGCCGCGCGGGACAGGGCTACGAGCAGTACTTC
TRBV11-2	.	TRBJ2-5	TRBD1	CASSLYGDRKETQYF	TGTGCCAGCAGCTTATACGGGGACAGAAAAGAGACCCAGTACTTC
TRBV29-1	.	TRBJ2-7	TRBD1	CSVEAQGDYEQYF	TGCAGCGTTGAAGCACAGGGGGACTACGAGCAGTACTTC
TRBV19	.	TRBJ2-2	.	CASSIFAGGTGELFF	TGTGCCAGTAGTATATTTGCAGGCGGCACCGGGGAGCTGTTTTTT